This T cell receptor (beta chain) was identified during a study of cytomegalovirus exposure and HLA in healthy donors. Study-wide background: The 130 or so validation repertoires, a later analysis reported, used the same platform as the approximately 670 first-cohort repertoires. Findings of the study overall: 150 to 200 TCR beta chains were listed as cytomegalovirus-associated. A few CMV-associated chains were confirmed in vitro to be specific for CMV antigens.

The CDR3 has 13 amino acids. CDR1 is SEHNR and CDR2 is FQNEAQ in the germline V gene (reference sequence). V was shortened by 5 bases and J by 11 bases, with 18 bases between the two germline ends. Note on this clone: Antigen unknown.

Profiled with immunoSEQ multiplex PCR; TCRdb holds only in-frame clones, not every one. The sample has about 130,000 clones; 85% to 90% are singletons. The sequence was collected from a woman aged 18-35 years in good health and CMV-seronegative. The sample consisted of PBMCs. The chain carries TRBV7-9 and TRBJ1-1; D might be TRBD1 (6 bases). Here the CDR3 reads CASSPDRFWGAFF. CDR3 nucleotide sequence: TGTGCCAGCAGCCCAGACAGGTTTTGGGGTGCTTTCTTT. The variable domain in full, with the rest retrieved from reference TRBV7-9 and TRBJ1-1, is DTGVSQNPRHKITKRGQNVTFRCDPISEHNRLYWYRQTLGQGPEFLTYFQNEAQLEKSRLLSDRFSAERPKGSFSTLEIQRTEQGDSAMYLCASSPDRFWGAFFGQGTRLTVV.